The rows below give T cell receptor beta chains drawn from one sample of a study of human T cells and chemical hapten exposure. TCRdb redid the calling of the RACE reads with MiXCR, one entry per CDR3 protein. The sample consists of about 96,000 distinct CDR3 sequences, 9.3% of them appearing once. The specimen comprised whole blood, sampled in connection with sensitization to the hapten diphenylcyclopropenone (DPC). The source of these receptors is a woman aged 40 to 50 with alopecia areata. Some clones in this sample may be carry-over from other donors' samples. The CDR3 runs from the conserved cysteine through the conserved F or W. D genes are given only for firm matches. Size values are once, few and many counts, or a class for expanded clones, and some rows have none.

-	TRBV5-1	TRBJ2-7	few	CASSLETATSYEQYF	TGCGCCAGCAGCTTGGAGACGGCTACCTCCTACGAGCAGTACTTC
-	TRBV20-1	TRBJ2-7	-	CSARAPRDAFSYEQYF	TGCAGTGCTAGAGCCCCCCGGGACGCCTTCTCCTACGAGCAGTACTTC
-	TRBV4-1	TRBJ2-2	few	CASSQYWSGELFF	TGCGCCAGCAGTCAGTATTGGAGCGGGGAGCTGTTTTTT
-	TRBV20-1	TRBJ1-1	-	CSASERGTEAFF	TGCAGTGCTAGCGAGCGGGGGACTGAAGCTTTCTTT
-	TRBV4-2	TRBJ2-6	many	CASSPGISGANVLTF	TGTGCCAGCAGCCCAGGGATCTCTGGGGCCAACGTCCTGACTTTC
TRBD1	TRBV27	TRBJ1-1	few	CASTKNRDSEAFF	TGTGCCAGCACAAAGAACCGGGACAGCGAAGCTTTCTTT
-	TRBV7-9	TRBJ2-1	many	CASSISDYEQFF	TGTGCCAGCAGCATTAGTGACTATGAGCAGTTCTTC
TRBD2	TRBV6-2/TRBV6-3	TRBJ2-7	-	CASSYPPASGSYEQYF	TGTGCCAGCAGTTACCCCCCAGCTAGCGGGAGCTACGAGCAGTACTTC
-	TRBV4-1	TRBJ1-5	few	CASSPDLDSYSNQPQHF	TGCGCCAGCAGCCCAGACCTCGACAGCTATAGCAATCAGCCCCAGCATTTT
-	TRBV20-1	TRBJ2-7	many	CSAMKPGLTYEQYF	TGCAGTGCTATGAAACCGGGACTGACCTACGAGCAGTACTTC
-	TRBV28	TRBJ2-2	-	CASSDRHGDTGELFF	TGTGCCAGCAGTGATCGACATGGGGACACCGGGGAGCTGTTTTTT
-	TRBV12-3/TRBV12-4	TRBJ2-1	-	CASSSSPSGPRKQFF	TGTGCCAGCAGTTCCAGCCCGTCCGGGCCCCGTAAGCAGTTCTTC
-	TRBV15	TRBJ2-7	few	CATSRDSSSYEQYF	TGTGCCACCAGCAGAGATTCCAGCAGTTACGAGCAGTACTTC
-	TRBV7-2	TRBJ2-1	few	CASSLGPKGNEQFF	TGTGCCAGCAGCTTAGGCCCTAAGGGCAATGAGCAGTTCTTC
TRBD2	TRBV20-1	TRBJ2-1	many	CSAITSGNNNEQFF	TGCAGTGCCATCACTAGCGGGAATAACAATGAGCAGTTCTTC
-	TRBV12-3/TRBV12-4	TRBJ2-1	few	CASRPLATGSYNEQFF	TGTGCCAGCAGGCCCCTAGCTACAGGTTCCTACAATGAGCAGTTCTTC
TRBD2	TRBV7-8	TRBJ2-5	-	CASSLGQGLAFQYF	TGTGCCAGCAGCTTAGGCCAGGGACTAGCCTTCCAGTACTTC
TRBD2	TRBV6-1	TRBJ2-1	few	CASSRLAKSEQFF	TGTGCCAGCAGTAGACTAGCTAAAAGTGAGCAGTTCTTC
-	TRBV30	TRBJ1-2	few	CAWSLQGNYGYTF	TGTGCCTGGAGTCTACAGGGTAACTATGGCTACACCTTC
-	TRBV4-3	TRBJ1-1	-	CASSQDRGNTEAFF	TGCGCCAGCAGCCAAGACCGAGGGAACACTGAAGCTTTCTTT
TRBD2	TRBV6-6	TRBJ2-5	many	CASGLGGLQETQYF	TGTGCCTCCGGACTGGGAGGGCTCCAAGAGACCCAGTACTTC
-	TRBV5-4	TRBJ2-7	few	CASSLVPLGTPSSYEQYF	TGTGCCAGCAGCTTGGTCCCGCTCGGGACTCCAAGCTCCTACGAGCAGTACTTC
-	TRBV5-5	TRBJ2-1	-	CASTLDPGPNNEQFF	TGTGCCAGCACCCTTGATCCGGGACCAAACAATGAGCAGTTCTTC
-	TRBV7-6	TRBJ2-5	-	CASSLKGGYQETQYF	TGTGCCAGCAGCTTAAAGGGGGGGTACCAAGAGACCCAGTACTTC
TRBD1	TRBV3-1	TRBJ1-1	many	CASSQGTGPNTEAFF	TGTGCCAGCAGCCAAGGGACAGGTCCGAACACTGAAGCTTTCTTT
-	TRBV24-1	TRBJ2-3	-	CATSDLRGPTQYF	TGTGCCACCAGTGACCTGAGGGGTCCTACGCAGTATTTT
TRBD2	TRBV6-2/TRBV6-3	TRBJ2-2	many	CASSRPGGRHTGELFF	TGTGCCAGCAGTCGCCCGGGAGGTAGACACACCGGGGAGCTGTTTTTT
-	TRBV4-1	TRBJ2-5	few	CASSHGETQYF	TGCGCCAGCAGCCATGGAGAGACCCAGTACTTC
TRBD2	TRBV4-2	TRBJ2-3	few	CASSQEVAGGPNTDTQYF	TGTGCCAGCAGCCAAGAGGTAGCGGGAGGGCCAAACACAGATACGCAGTATTTT
TRBD2	TRBV12-3/TRBV12-4	TRBJ2-1	many	CASSLGRGAPNEQFF	TGTGCCAGCAGTTTGGGGCGGGGGGCTCCTAATGAGCAGTTCTTC
-	TRBV10-3	TRBJ2-6	many	CAISDGRSGANVLTF	TGTGCCATCAGTGATGGGCGGTCCGGGGCCAACGTCCTGACTTTC
-	TRBV7-9	TRBJ2-7	-	CASSLVSWGSYEQYF	TGTGCCAGCAGCTTAGTCAGCTGGGGATCCTACGAGCAGTACTTC
TRBD2	TRBV30	TRBJ2-1	few	CAWSAPPSYLAGGPEQFF	TGTGCCTGGAGTGCGCCGCCCTCATATCTAGCGGGAGGGCCGGAGCAGTTCTTC
TRBD1	TRBV7-3	TRBJ2-1	many	CASSPRTGSNEQFF	TGTGCCAGCAGCCCTAGGACAGGATCGAATGAGCAGTTCTTC
TRBD2	TRBV5-1	TRBJ2-1	-	CASSPGLAVRDEQFF	TGCGCCAGCAGCCCCGGACTAGCGGTAAGGGATGAGCAGTTCTTC
-	TRBV29-1	TRBJ1-5	-	CSVAREGNQPQHF	TGCAGCGTTGCAAGGGAAGGCAATCAGCCCCAGCATTTT
-	TRBV4-3	TRBJ2-5	medium-sized	CASSKGPVGKETQYF	TGCGCCAGCAGCAAAGGCCCGGTTGGAAAAGAGACCCAGTACTTC
-	TRBV11-2	TRBJ1-5	few	CASSLVYRGRGPQHF	TGTGCCAGCAGCTTAGTCTATCGGGGGAGAGGGCCCCAGCATTTT
-	TRBV28	TRBJ2-5	few	CASSRDTGMETQYF	TGTGCCAGCAGCCGTGATACAGGGATGGAGACCCAGTACTTC
TRBD2	TRBV5-5	TRBJ2-7	-	CASSPGGAYTSYEQYF	TGTGCCAGCAGCCCGGGGGGAGCGTACACCTCCTACGAGCAGTACTTC
-	TRBV5-1	TRBJ1-1	-	CASSFDRTEAFF	TGCGCCAGCAGCTTTGATCGCACTGAAGCTTTCTTT
TRBD2	TRBV7-6	TRBJ2-5	many	CASSGTGTSGRGETQYF	TGTGCCAGCAGCGGGACCGGGACTAGCGGGAGAGGGGAGACCCAGTACTTC
-	TRBV4-1	TRBJ1-2	many	CASSHVKGRTGYTF	TGCGCCAGCAGCCACGTAAAAGGACGGACCGGCTACACCTTC
TRBD2	TRBV18	TRBJ2-7	many	CASTLLAGGDYEQYF	TGTGCCAGCACCTTACTAGCGGGAGGGGACTACGAGCAGTACTTC
-	TRBV6-6	TRBJ2-1	many	CASSQLEFTYNEQFF	TGTGCCAGCAGTCAACTGGAGTTTACCTACAATGAGCAGTTCTTC
-	TRBV9	TRBJ2-4	-	CASSVGQGSLLAKNIQYF	TGTGCCAGCAGCGTAGGGCAGGGTTCGCTTCTAGCCAAAAACATTCAGTACTTC
TRBD1	TRBV5-1	TRBJ2-3	-	CASSSGQALGSDTQYF	TGCGCCAGCAGCAGCGGACAGGCACTTGGGTCAGATACGCAGTATTTT
-	TRBV20-1	TRBJ2-7	-	CSASFPTHSRSYEQYF	TGCAGTGCTAGTTTCCCGACGCACAGCCGATCCTACGAGCAGTACTTC
TRBD2	TRBV6-1	TRBJ2-1	many	CASSEEGGLGGFYNEQFF	TGTGCCAGCAGTGAAGAAGGCGGACTAGGCGGGTTTTACAATGAGCAGTTCTTC